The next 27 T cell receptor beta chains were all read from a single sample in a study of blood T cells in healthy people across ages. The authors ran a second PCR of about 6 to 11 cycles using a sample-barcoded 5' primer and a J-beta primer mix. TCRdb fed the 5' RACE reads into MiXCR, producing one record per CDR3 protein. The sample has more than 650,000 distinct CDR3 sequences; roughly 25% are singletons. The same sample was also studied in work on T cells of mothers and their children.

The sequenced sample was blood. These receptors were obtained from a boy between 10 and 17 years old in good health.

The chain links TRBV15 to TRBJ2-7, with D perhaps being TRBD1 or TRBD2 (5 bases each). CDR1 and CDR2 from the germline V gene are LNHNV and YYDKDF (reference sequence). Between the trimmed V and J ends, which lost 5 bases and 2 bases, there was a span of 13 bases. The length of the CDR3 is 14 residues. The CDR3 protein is CATSPDSGAYEQYF. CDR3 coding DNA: TGTGCCACCAGCCCCGACAGCGGAGCCTACGAGCAGTACTTC.

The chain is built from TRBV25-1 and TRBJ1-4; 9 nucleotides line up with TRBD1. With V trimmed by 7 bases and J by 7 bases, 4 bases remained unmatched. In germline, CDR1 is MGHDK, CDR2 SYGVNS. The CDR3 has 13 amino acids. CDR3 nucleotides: TGTGCCAGCAACAGGGGGCCGGGTGAAAAACTGTTTTTT. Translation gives CASNRGPGEKLFF.

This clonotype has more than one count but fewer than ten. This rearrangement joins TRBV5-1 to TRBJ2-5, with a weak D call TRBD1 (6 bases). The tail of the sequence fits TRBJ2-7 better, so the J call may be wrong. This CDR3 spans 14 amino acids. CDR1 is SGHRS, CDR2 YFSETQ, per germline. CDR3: CASSSHQTGYEQYF. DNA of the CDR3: TGCGCCAGCAGCTCACACCAGACAGGCTACGAGCAGTACTTC.

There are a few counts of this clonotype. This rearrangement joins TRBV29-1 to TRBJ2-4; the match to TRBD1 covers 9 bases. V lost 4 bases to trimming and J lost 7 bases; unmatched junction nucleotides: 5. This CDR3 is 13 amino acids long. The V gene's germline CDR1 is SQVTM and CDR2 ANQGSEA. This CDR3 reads CSVAPGQGNIQYF. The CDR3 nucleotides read TGCAGCGTTGCTCCGGGACAGGGTAACATTCAGTACTTC.

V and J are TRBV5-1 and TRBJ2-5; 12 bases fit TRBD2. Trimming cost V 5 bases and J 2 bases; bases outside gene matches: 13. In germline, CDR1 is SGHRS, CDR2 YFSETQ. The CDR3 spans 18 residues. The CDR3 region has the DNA TGCGCCAGCAGAAGACTAGCGGGGGACCTAAAAGCGCAAGAGACCCAGTACTTC. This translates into CASRRLAGDLKAQETQYF.

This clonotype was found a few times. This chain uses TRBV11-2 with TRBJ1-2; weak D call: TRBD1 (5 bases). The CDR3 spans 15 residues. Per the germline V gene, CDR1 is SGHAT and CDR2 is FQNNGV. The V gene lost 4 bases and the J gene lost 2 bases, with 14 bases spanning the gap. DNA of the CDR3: TGTGCCAGCAGCTCACAGGTGATCAAGAACTATGGCTACACCTTC. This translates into CASSSQVIKNYGYTF.

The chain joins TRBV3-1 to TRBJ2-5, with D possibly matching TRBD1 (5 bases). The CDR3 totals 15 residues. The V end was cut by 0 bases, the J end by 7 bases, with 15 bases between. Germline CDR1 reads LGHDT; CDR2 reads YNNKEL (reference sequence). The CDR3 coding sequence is TGTGCCAGCAGCCAAGAATGGGGCAGAGTAAGGACCCAGTACTTC. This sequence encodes CASSQEWGRVRTQYF.

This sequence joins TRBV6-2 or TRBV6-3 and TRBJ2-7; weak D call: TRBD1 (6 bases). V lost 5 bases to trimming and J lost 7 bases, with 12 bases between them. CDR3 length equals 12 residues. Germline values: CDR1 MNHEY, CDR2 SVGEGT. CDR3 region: CASSKAGTEQYF. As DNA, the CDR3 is TGTGCCAGCAGTAAAGCCGGGACAGAGCAGTACTTC.

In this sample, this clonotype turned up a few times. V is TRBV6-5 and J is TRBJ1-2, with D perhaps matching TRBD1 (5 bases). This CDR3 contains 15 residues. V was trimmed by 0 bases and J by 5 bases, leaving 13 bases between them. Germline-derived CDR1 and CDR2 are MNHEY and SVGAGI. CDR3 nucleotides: TGTGCCAGCAGTTACTCCCAGGGTACGGCGTATGGCTACACCTTC. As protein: CASSYSQGTAYGYTF.

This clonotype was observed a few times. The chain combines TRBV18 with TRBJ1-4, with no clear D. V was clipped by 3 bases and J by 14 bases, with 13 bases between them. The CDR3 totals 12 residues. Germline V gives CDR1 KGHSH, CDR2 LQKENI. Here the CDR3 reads CASSPDPPGLFF. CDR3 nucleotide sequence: TGTGCCAGCTCACCCGACCCTCCGGGGCTGTTTTTT.

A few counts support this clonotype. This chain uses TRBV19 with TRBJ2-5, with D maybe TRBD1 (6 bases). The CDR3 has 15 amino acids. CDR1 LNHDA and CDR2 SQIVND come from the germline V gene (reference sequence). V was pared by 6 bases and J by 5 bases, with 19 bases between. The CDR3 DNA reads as TGTGCCAGTAGGAACTCAGGGGCCCCCCAGGAGACCCAGTACTTC. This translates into CASRNSGAPQETQYF.

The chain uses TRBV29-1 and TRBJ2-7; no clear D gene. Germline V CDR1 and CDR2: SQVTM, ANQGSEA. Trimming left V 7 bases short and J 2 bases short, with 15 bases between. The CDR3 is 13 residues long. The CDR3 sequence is CSAADDPPYEQYF. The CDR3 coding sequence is TGCAGCGCCGCAGATGATCCTCCCTACGAGCAGTACTTC.

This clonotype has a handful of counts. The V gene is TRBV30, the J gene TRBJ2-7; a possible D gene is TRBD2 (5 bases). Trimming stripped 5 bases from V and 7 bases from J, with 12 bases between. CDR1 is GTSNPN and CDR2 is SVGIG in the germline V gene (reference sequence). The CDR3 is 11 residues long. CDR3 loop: CAWLQSGEQYF. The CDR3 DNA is TGTGCCTGGCTCCAATCGGGGGAGCAGTACTTC.

The CDR3 loop reads CSAVRGQGVQETQYF. CDR3 sequence (DNA): TGCAGCGCTGTGCGGGGACAGGGGGTGCAAGAGACCCAGTACTTC. V is TRBV29-1 and J is TRBJ2-5; 11 bases are a match to TRBD1. Germline lookup yields CDR1 SQVTM and CDR2 ANQGSEA. The CDR3 is 15 amino acids. Trimming took 7 bases from V and 2 from J; bases not matched to a gene: 9.

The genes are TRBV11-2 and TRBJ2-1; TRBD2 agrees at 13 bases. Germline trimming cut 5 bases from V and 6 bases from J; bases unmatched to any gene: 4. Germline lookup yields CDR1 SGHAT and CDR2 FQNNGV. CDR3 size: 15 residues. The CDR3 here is CASSQGTSGINEQFF. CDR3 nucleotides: TGTGCCAGCAGCCAAGGGACTAGCGGGATCAATGAGCAGTTCTTC.

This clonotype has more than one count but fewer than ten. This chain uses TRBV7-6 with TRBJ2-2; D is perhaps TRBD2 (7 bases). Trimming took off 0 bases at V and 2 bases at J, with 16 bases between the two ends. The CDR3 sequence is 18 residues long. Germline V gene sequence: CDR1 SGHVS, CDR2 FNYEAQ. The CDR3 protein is CASSLANRGGGNTGELFF. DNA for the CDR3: TGTGCCAGCAGCTTAGCTAATCGGGGAGGGGGAAACACCGGGGAGCTGTTTTTT.

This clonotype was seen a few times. The CDR3: CASIASGGPNYEQYF. The DNA for the CDR3 is TGTGCCAGCATCGCTAGCGGGGGCCCTAACTACGAGCAGTACTTC. The rearrangement joins TRBV27 to TRBJ2-5; TRBD2 agrees at 10 bases. The J call may be in error: the DNA end matches TRBJ2-7 better. The CDR3 covers 15 residues. Per the germline V gene, CDR1 is MNHEY and CDR2 is SMNVEV (reference sequence).

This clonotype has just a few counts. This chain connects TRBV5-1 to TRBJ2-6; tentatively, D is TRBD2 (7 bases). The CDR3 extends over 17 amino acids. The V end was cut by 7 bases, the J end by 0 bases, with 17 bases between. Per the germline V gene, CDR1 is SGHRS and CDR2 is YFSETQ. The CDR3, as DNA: TGCGCCAGCTGCTGGCGGGGGCCGAGCTCTGGGGCCAACGTCCTGACTTTC. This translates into CASCWRGPSSGANVLTF.

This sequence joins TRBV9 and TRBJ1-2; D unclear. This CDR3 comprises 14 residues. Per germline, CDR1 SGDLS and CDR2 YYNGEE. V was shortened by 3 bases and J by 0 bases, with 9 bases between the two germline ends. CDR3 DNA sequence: TGTGCCAGCAGCGCCTATATGTCTAACTATGGCTACACCTTC. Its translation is CASSAYMSNYGYTF.

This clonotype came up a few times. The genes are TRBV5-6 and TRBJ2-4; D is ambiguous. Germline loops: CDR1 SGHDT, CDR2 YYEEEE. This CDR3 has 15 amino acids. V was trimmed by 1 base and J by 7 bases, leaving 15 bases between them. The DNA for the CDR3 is TGTGCCAGCAGCTTGAATCCTCAGACCAGGAACATTCAGTACTTC. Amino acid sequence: CASSLNPQTRNIQYF.

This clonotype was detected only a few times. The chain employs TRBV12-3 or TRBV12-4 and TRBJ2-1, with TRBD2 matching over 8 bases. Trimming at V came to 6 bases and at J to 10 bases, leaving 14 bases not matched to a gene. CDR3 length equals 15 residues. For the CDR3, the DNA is TGTGCCAGCAGCCGGGGGGCGGGGGGCCAAGGGGAGCAGTTCTTC. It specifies CASSRGAGGQGEQFF.

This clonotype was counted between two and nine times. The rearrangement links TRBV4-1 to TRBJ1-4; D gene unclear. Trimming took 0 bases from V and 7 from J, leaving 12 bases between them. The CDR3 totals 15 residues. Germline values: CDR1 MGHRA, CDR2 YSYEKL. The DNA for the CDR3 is TGCGCCAGCAGCCAAGAAGGCAGTTCGGGTGAAAAACTGTTTTTT. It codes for CASSQEGSSGEKLFF.

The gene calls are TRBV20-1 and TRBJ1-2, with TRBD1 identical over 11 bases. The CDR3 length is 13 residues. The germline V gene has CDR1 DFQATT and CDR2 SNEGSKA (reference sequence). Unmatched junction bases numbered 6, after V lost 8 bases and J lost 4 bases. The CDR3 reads CSLRDRGTYGYTF. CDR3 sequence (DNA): TGCAGTTTAAGGGACAGGGGGACCTATGGCTACACCTTC.

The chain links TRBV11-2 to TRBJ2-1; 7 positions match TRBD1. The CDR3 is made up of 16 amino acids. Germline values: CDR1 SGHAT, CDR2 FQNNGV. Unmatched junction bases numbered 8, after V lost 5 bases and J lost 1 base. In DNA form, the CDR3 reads TGTGCCAGCAGCCGTACGGGCAGGGGGTCCTACAATGAGCAGTTCTTC. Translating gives CASSRTGRGSYNEQFF.

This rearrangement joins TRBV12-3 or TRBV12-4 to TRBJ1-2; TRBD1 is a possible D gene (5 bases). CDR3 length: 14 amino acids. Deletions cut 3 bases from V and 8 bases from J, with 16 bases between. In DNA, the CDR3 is TGTGCCAGCAGTTTGGGGCAGCGGAATGAGGGCTACACCTTC. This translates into CASSLGQRNEGYTF.

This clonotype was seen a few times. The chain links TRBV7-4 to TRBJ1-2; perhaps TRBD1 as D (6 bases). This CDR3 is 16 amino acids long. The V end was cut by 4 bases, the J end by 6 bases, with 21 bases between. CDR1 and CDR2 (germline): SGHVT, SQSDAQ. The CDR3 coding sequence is TGTGCCAGCAGCTCCCGGCGGGGGGCGAAGTCCCATGGCTACACCTTC. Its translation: CASSSRRGAKSHGYTF.

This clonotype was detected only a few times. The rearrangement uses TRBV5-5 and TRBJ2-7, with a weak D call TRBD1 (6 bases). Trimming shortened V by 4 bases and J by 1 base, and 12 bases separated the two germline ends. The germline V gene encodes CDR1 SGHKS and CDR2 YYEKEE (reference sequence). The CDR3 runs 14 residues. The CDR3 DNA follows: TGTGCCAGCAGCCTGGGACACCGATCCTACGAGCAGTACTTC. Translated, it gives CASSLGHRSYEQYF. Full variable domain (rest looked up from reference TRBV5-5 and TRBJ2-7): DAGVTQSPTHLIKTRGQQVTLRCSPISGHKSVSWYQQVLGQGPQFIFQYYEKEERGRGNFPDRFSARQFPNYSSELNVNALLLGDSALYLCASSLGHRSYEQYFGPGTRLTVT.